This TCR beta chain was observed in a study of T cell responses to AZD1222 COVID-19 vaccine. In the case of this clone: Its target is unknown.

Here immunoSEQ multiplex PCR was the method, and the copy in TCRdb shows in-frame clones only, minus some. Among fewer than 120,000 clones, about 87% were seen once, and the ten largest hold 15%. Study results and caveats: At 160-218 and 743-854, vaccine-associated CD4 TCRs were dominant, and they spanned spike. Repertoires in all cases were sampled only once the peak T cell response had passed. Clonal diversity was possibly underestimated; the donors were predominantly white British and more often female.

Pooled in the analysis were second doses at about 4 or about 12 weeks. The TCR was taken from an adult who received the AZD1222 COVID-19 vaccine. Source: peripheral blood, taken 28 days after the second AZD1222 dose.

CDR3 bases: TGTGCCAGCAGATCCCAAGTGACAGGGGGCCTGTACTTC. The encoded protein is CASRSQVTGGLYF. The J gene is TRBJ2-7, the V gene TRBV6-5; 10 positions agree with TRBD1. CDR3 length equals 13 residues. Germline CDR1 reads MNHEY; CDR2 reads SVGAGI. V gave up 6 bases and J gave up 12 bases; unmatched junction bases: 11.